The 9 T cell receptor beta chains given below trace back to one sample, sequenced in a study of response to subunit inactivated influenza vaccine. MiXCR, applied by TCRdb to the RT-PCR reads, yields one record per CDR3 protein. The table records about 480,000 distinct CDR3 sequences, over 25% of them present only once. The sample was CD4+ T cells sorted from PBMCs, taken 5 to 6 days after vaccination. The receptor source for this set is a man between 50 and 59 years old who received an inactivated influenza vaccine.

The CDR3 nucleotides read TGTGCCTGTGAGAGGGAAGCCAACCATAACTATGGCTACACCTTC. It translates to CACEREANHNYGYTF. The gene calls are TRBV6-1 and TRBJ1-2; D unclear. The CDR3 spans 15 residues. The germline V gene encodes CDR1 MNHNS and CDR2 SASEGT. The V end lost 11 bases, the J end lost 1 base, and 20 bases lay between the germline ends.

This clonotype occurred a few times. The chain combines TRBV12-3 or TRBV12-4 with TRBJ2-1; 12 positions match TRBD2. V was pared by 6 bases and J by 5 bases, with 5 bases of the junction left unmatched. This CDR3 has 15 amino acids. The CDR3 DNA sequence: TGTGCCAGCAGGGGACTAGCGGGCTTTAACAATGAGCAGTTCTTC. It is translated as CASRGLAGFNNEQFF.

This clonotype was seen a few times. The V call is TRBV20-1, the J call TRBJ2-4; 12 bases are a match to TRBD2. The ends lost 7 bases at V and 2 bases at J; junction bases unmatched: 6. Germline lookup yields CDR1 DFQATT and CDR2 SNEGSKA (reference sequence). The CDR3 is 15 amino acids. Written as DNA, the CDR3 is TGCAGTGTCACCGGGACTAGCGGGCCCAAAAACATTCAGTACTTC. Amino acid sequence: CSVTGTSGPKNIQYF.

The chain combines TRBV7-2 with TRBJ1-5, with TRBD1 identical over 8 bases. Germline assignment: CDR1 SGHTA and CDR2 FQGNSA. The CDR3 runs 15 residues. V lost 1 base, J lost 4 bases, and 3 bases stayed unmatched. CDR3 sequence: CASSLGTGTNQPQHF. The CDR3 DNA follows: TGTGCCAGCAGCTTAGGGACAGGGACTAATCAGCCCCAGCATTTT.

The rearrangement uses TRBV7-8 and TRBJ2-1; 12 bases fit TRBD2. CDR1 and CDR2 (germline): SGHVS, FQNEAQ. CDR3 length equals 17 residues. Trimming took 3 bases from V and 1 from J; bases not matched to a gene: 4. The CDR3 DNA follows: TGTGCCAGCAGCTTCTCTACTAGCGGGGGGTCCTACAATGAGCAGTTCTTC. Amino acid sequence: CASSFSTSGGSYNEQFF.

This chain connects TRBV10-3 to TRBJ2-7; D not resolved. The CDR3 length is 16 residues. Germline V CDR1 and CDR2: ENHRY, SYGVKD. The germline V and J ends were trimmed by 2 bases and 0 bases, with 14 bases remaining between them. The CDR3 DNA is TGTGCCATCAGTGAGCCCTCGGCGGTGAACTCCTACGAGCAGTACTTC. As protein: CAISEPSAVNSYEQYF.

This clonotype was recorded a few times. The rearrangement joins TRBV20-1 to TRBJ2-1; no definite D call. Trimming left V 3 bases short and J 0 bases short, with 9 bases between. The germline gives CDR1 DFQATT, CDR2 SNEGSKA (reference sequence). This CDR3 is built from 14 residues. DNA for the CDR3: TGCAGTGCTAGCGGCCAGGACTCCTACAATGAGCAGTTCTTC. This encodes CSASGQDSYNEQFF.

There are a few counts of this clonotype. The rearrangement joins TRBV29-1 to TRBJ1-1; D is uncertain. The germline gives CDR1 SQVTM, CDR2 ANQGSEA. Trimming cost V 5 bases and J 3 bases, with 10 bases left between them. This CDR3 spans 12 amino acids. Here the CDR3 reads CSVLGSYTEAFF. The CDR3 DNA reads TGCAGCGTTTTAGGGTCCTACACTGAAGCTTTCTTT.

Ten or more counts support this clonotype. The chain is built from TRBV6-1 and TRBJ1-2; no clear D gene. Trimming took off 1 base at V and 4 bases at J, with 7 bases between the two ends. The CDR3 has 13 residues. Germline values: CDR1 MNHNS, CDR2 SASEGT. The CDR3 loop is CASSEGRIYGYTF. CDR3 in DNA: TGTGCCAGCAGTGAAGGGAGGATCTATGGCTACACCTTC.